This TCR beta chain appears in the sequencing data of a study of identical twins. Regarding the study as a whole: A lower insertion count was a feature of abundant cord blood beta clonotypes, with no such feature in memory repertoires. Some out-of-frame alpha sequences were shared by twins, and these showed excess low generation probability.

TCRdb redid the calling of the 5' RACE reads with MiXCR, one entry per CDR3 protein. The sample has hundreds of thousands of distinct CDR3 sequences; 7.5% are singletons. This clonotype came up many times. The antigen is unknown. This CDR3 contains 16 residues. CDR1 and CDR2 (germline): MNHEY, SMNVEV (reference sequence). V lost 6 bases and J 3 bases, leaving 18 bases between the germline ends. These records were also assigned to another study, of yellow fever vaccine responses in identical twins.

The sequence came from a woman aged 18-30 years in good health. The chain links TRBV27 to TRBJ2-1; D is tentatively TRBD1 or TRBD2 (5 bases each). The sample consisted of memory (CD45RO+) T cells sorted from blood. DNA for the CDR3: TGTGCCAGCAGCCAACAGGTGGGCGGGTTCTACAATGAGCAGTTCTTC. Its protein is CASSQQVGGFYNEQFF.